This TCR beta chain was obtained from a study of blood T cell repertoires in COVID-19. Study-wide context: Samples came from the United States, Italy and Spain, spanning acute and convalescent COVID-19.

The CDR3 is 15 residues long. Trimming shortened V by 0 bases and J by 0 bases, and 9 bases separated the two germline ends. Germline values: CDR1 MNHNY, CDR2 SVGAGI (reference sequence). Using immunoSEQ multiplex PCR, the repertoire was profiled, and TCRdb retains in-frame clones only, with some absent. Among some 250,000 clones, 70% to 90% were seen once, and the ten largest hold 0.65% to 0.95%. The gene calls are TRBV6-6 and TRBJ2-7, with a weak D call TRBD1 (5 bases). Input material: peripheral blood. This receptor was taken from a woman aged 30 to 39 with acute or convalescent COVID-19. CDR3 coding DNA: TGTGCCAGCAGTTACTCCGGAAGGGGCTCCTACGAGCAGTACTTC. Its translation: CASSYSGRGSYEQYF.